This T cell receptor beta chain was retrieved from a study of T cell responses to AZD1222 COVID-19 vaccine. Whole-study results and caveats: The repertoires were collected only after the peak T cell response. The CD4 TCRs associated with vaccination extended across spike and predominated at 160-218 and 743-854. Nearly half of spike-specific TCRs reportedly target variant regions that are unmutated in the B.1.351 and B.1.1.7 variants. Donor demographics were predominantly white British with a female majority; clonal diversity may be underestimated.

Assay: immunoSEQ multiplex PCR; the TCRdb copy retains only in-frame clones and omits some. The table includes 150,000 to 200,000 clones, 87% detected once. A note on this clone: Its antigen is unidentified.

The sequenced sample was peripheral blood, obtained on day 0 of MenACWY control vaccination. The receptor was isolated from an adult in good health.

The CDR3 DNA reads as TGCGCCAGCAGGCTAGCGGGGGTCTTAGATACGCAGTATTTT. It codes for CASRLAGVLDTQYF. V is TRBV5-1 and J is TRBJ2-3; 10 bases match TRBD2. With 5 bases clipped from V and 5 bases from J, the junction kept 5 bases outside the gene matches. This CDR3 has 14 residues. Germline values: CDR1 SGHRS, CDR2 YFSETQ. The full variable domain, rest sourced from reference TRBV5-1 and TRBJ2-3, is KAGVTQTPRYLIKTRGQQVTLSCSPISGHRSVSWYQQTPGQGLQFLFEYFSETQRNKGNFPGRFSGRQFSNSRSEMNVSTLELGDSALYLCASRLAGVLDTQYFGPGTRLTVL.